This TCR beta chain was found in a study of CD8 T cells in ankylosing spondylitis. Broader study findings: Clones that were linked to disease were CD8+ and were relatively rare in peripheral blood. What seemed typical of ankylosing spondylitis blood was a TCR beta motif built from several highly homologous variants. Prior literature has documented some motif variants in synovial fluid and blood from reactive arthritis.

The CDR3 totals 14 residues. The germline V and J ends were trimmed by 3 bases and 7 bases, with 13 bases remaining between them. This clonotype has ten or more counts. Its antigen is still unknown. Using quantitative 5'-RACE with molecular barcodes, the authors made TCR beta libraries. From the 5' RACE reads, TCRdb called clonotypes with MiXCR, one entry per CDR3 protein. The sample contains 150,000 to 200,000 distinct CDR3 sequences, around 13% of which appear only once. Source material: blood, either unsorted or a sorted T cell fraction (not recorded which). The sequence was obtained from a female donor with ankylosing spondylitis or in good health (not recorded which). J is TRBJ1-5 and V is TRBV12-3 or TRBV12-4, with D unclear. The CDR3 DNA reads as TGTGCCAGCAGTTTTGCGGGAGCGAGCCAGCCCCAGCATTTT. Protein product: CASSFAGASQPQHF.